Shown below are 18 T cell receptor beta chains from a single sample sequenced in a study of blood T cell repertoires in COVID-19. Generated by immunoSEQ multiplex PCR, the TCRdb table keeps only in-frame clones and is missing some. Found here are 150,000 to 200,000 clones, 65% to 85% of them singletons; the top ten hold roughly 5%. The source material was PBMCs or T cells enriched from blood (not recorded which). These receptors were collected from a man aged 65 to 79 who had been exposed to COVID-19.

The chain recombines TRBV7-2 with TRBJ1-4, with D possibly TRBD1 on 6 matching bases. The CDR3 contains 15 residues. Germline CDR1 is SGHTA and CDR2 is FQGNSA. The V and J ends lost 0 bases and 1 base respectively, with 6 bases between them. CDR3 loop: CASSLATGTNEKLFF. CDR3 sequence (DNA): TGTGCCAGCAGCTTAGCGACAGGAACTAATGAAAAACTGTTTTTT.

This clone was seen a handful of times. The chain employs TRBV19 and TRBJ1-1; D may be TRBD1 (6 bases). The V gene's germline CDR1 is LNHDA and CDR2 SQIVND (reference sequence). This CDR3 comprises 13 residues. Trimming left V 6 bases short and J 10 bases short, with 18 bases between. CDR3 sequence: CASRKDSRGVAFF. The CDR3 DNA follows: TGTGCCAGTAGAAAGGACAGCCGCGGCGTAGCTTTCTTT.

This clone was recorded only once. The gene calls are TRBV5-4 and TRBJ2-7, with 8 nucleotides matching TRBD1. Per the germline V gene, CDR1 is SGHNT and CDR2 is YYREEE (reference sequence). The CDR3 spans 16 residues. The ends lost 0 bases at V and 7 bases at J; junction bases unmatched: 12. The CDR3 bases are TGTGCCAGCAGCTTGGCCGCAACAGGGGGATCGGATGAGCAGTACTTC. Protein: CASSLAATGGSDEQYF. Variable domain in full (rest from reference TRBV5-4 and TRBJ2-7): ETGVTQSPTHLIKTRGQQVTLRCSSQSGHNTVSWYQQALGQGPQFIFQYYREEENGRGNFPPRFSGLQFPNYSSELNVNALELDDSALYLCASSLAATGGSDEQYFGPGTRLTVT.

The chain combines TRBV11-2 with TRBJ2-3; TRBD2 aligns across 9 bases. The germline V gene has CDR1 SGHAT and CDR2 FQNNGV. The junction had 5 bases not matched to a gene; V was cut back by 4 bases and J by 0 bases. There are 16 residues in the CDR3. Written as DNA, the CDR3 is TGTGCCAGCAGCTCGTTTAGCGGGGGTAGCACAGATACGCAGTATTTT. This codes for CASSSFSGGSTDTQYF. Variable domain in full (rest from reference TRBV11-2 and TRBJ2-3): EAGVAQSPRYKIIEKRQSVAFWCNPISGHATLYWYQQILGQGPKLLIQFQNNGVVDDSQLPKDRFSAERLKGVDSTLKIQPAKLEDSAVYLCASSSFSGGSTDTQYFGPGTRLTVL.

This chain joins TRBV5-4 and TRBJ2-1; TRBD2 matches at 8 bases. CDR1 and CDR2 from the germline V gene are SGHNT and YYREEE (reference sequence). The CDR3 runs 16 residues. The ends lost 4 bases at V and 5 bases at J; junction bases unmatched: 11. The CDR3 DNA sequence: TGTGCCAGCAGCCTACTAACTAGCGGAGGAGACAATGAGCAGTTCTTC. Its protein product is CASSLLTSGGDNEQFF.

The V and J genes are TRBV5-6 and TRBJ2-1; TRBD2 agrees at 8 bases. CDR3 size: 14 residues. Germline CDR1 is SGHDT and CDR2 is YYEEEE. V lost 3 bases and J lost 10; bases outside the gene matches: 9. CDR3 nucleotide sequence: TGTGCCAGCAGCTCCTCGGGGGGGCCGTCCGAGCAGTTCTTC. Encoded protein: CASSSSGGPSEQFF.

The V call is TRBV9, the J call TRBJ1-4, with TRBD1 as a possible D gene (5 bases). Germline V gives CDR1 SGDLS, CDR2 YYNGEE. This CDR3 has 15 residues. Trimming left V 5 bases short and J 7 bases short, with 18 bases between. The CDR3 is CASSDDSMEGEKLFF. CDR3 bases: TGTGCCAGCAGTGACGACAGTATGGAGGGTGAAAAACTGTTTTTT.

The CDR3 DNA reads TGCAGCACCCGGGACAGGGGAGATTATAATTCACCCCTCCACTTT. It encodes CSTRDRGDYNSPLHF. The rearrangement uses TRBV29-1 and TRBJ1-6; 10 bases are shared with TRBD1. The CDR3 is 15 amino acids. V shed 8 bases, J shed 4 bases, and the junction held 8 bases outside the gene matches. Per germline, CDR1 SQVTM and CDR2 ANQGSEA.

This clone was detected only once. The genes are TRBV18 and TRBJ1-2; 7 positions agree with TRBD1. Trimming removed 4 bases from V and 2 bases from J; junction bases left unmatched: 1. The CDR3 has 13 residues. Per the germline V gene, CDR1 is KGHSH and CDR2 is LQKENI. The CDR3 DNA reads TGTGCCAGCTCACTGGACAGGAACTATGGCTACACCTTC. Translating gives CASSLDRNYGYTF.

The chain combines TRBV6-2 or TRBV6-3 with TRBJ1-2; 10 bases are a match to TRBD1. The V segment lost 5 bases and the J segment 6 bases; nucleotides outside the gene matches: 9. This CDR3 is built from 15 residues. Germline CDR1 MNHEY, CDR2 SVGEGT. In nucleotides, the CDR3 is TGTGCCAGCAGTCCGCAGACAGGGGGCAGAGATGGCTACACCTTC. Translating gives CASSPQTGGRDGYTF.

The chain combines TRBV28 with TRBJ2-7; D is unresolved. The V and J ends lost 6 bases and 4 bases respectively, with 10 bases between them. CDR3 size: 12 residues. CDR1 and CDR2 (germline): MDHEN, SYDVKM. CDR3: CASRGAPYEQYF. The CDR3 nucleotides are TGTGCCAGCAGGGGCGCCCCATACGAGCAGTACTTC.

This clone was counted a single time. This chain joins TRBV7-2 and TRBJ2-7; 13 positions agree with TRBD2. CDR3 length equals 16 residues. Germline V gene sequence: CDR1 SGHTA, CDR2 FQGNSA. V shed 5 bases and J 5 bases; nucleotides not matched to a gene: 9. CDR3 sequence: CASSRGLAGVLDEQYF. As DNA, the CDR3 is TGTGCCAGCAGCCGCGGACTAGCGGGAGTTCTGGACGAGCAGTACTTC.

The chain employs TRBV2 and TRBJ2-5, with a weak D call TRBD2 (5 bases). The CDR3 loop spans 15 amino acids. Germline V lookup: CDR1 SNHLY, CDR2 FYNNEI. Between the trimmed V and J ends, which lost 2 bases and 1 base, there was a span of 11 bases. The CDR3 is CASSESGVPQETQYF. The CDR3 region has the DNA TGTGCCAGCAGTGAATCCGGGGTCCCCCAAGAGACCCAGTACTTC.

The V call is TRBV4-3, the J call TRBJ2-1; a weak D match, TRBD1 (6 bases). The CDR3 runs 13 residues. Germline loops: CDR1 LGHNA, CDR2 YSLEER. Trimming removed 0 bases at V and 6 bases at J, with 6 bases between. CDR3 residues: CASSQEGGNEQFF. DNA for the CDR3: TGCGCCAGCAGCCAAGAAGGGGGCAATGAGCAGTTCTTC.

V and J are TRBV5-4 and TRBJ1-6; 8 bases align to TRBD1. The J segment lost 7 bases and the V segment lost 0 bases, leaving 6 bases of the junction unmatched. This CDR3 has 16 residues. Germline CDR1 is SGHNT and CDR2 is YYREEE (reference sequence). CDR3 residues: CASSLGGQVGNSPLHF. DNA for the CDR3: TGTGCCAGCAGCTTGGGGGGACAGGTGGGGAATTCACCCCTCCACTTT.

The genes are TRBV30 and TRBJ1-3; D is possibly TRBD1 (6 bases). With 5 bases removed from V and 4 bases from J, the gap between germline ends came to 18 bases. The CDR3 has 15 amino acids. Germline loops: CDR1 GTSNPN, CDR2 SVGIG (reference sequence). The DNA for the CDR3 is TGTGCCTGGGCACGACAGGACCGTCTAGGAAACACCATATATTTT. It translates to CAWARQDRLGNTIYF.

The chain combines TRBV9 with TRBJ1-2; D call uncertain. The CDR3 is 15 amino acids. Looked up from germline, CDR1 is SGDLS and CDR2 is YYNGEE. The V and J ends lost 3 bases and 2 bases respectively, with 14 bases between them. The CDR3: CASSATGQANYGYTF. CDR3 DNA: TGTGCCAGCAGCGCCACCGGCCAGGCGAACTATGGCTACACCTTC.

The chain carries TRBV5-3 and TRBJ2-3; maybe TRBD2 (6 bases). TRBV5-3 is given ORF status, its function remaining uncertain. The V end lost 6 bases, the J end lost 3 bases, and 14 bases lay between the germline ends. This CDR3 spans 14 amino acids. DNA for the CDR3: TGTGCCAGAACTCGCGGGGCCGGGACAGATACGCAGTATTTT. Amino acids: CARTRGAGTDTQYF.